This T cell receptor beta chain was sequenced in a study of regulatory T cells in long-lasting Graves disease. Time point here: persistent/refractory GD, antithyroid drugs over 5 years with positive TRAb. RNA from PBMCs was the source of the TCR library. Patients were enrolled at an endocrinology department in Xi'an, China. Per the germline V gene, CDR1 is SGHTA and CDR2 is FQGNSA. V gave up 2 bases and J gave up 7 bases, with 23 bases separating them. This CDR3 is built from 18 residues. Overall study results and limits: TRBV28, TRBJ1-2 and TRBJ2-5 were segments that persistent disease favored.

Details on this clonotype: What it recognizes is unknown.

Assembly of TCR beta libraries relied on iRepertoire HTBI primers together with Arm-PCR of CDR3 regions. TCRdb used MiXCR to reprocess the multiplex PCR reads, holding one entry per CDR3 protein. The sample consists of hundreds of thousands of distinct CDR3 sequences, 20% to 25% of them appearing once. This receptor was taken from a female donor with Graves disease. The sample consisted of peripheral blood mononuclear cells (PBMCs), taken when the disease was refractory, from a patient treated with antithyroid drugs. This chain connects TRBV7-2 to TRBJ2-2; D could derive from TRBD1 or TRBD2 (6 bases each). CDR3 in DNA: TGTGCCAGCAGCTTACTTTCATGGGGGGCGGCGGACATCGGGGAGCTGTTTTTT. Translation gives CASSLLSWGAADIGELFF.